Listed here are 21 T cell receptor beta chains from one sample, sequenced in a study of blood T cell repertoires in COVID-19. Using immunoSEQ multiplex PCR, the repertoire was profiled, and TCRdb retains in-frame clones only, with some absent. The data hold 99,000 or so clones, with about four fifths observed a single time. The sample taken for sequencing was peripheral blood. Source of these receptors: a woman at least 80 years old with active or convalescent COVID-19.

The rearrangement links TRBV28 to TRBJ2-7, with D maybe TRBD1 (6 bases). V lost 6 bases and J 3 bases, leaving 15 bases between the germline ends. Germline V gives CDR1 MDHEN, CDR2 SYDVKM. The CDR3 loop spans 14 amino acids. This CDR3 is CASRMMNRDYEQYF. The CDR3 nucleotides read TGTGCCAGCAGGATGATGAACAGGGACTACGAGCAGTACTTC.

As DNA, the CDR3 is TGTGCCAGCAGGGCCGACGGGAGCTCTGGAAACACCATATATTTT. Its protein product is CASRADGSSGNTIYF. The rearrangement links TRBV7-9 to TRBJ1-3, with D unclear. Germline V gene lookup returns CDR1 SEHNR and CDR2 FQNEAQ (reference sequence). Trimming shortened V by 6 bases and J by 0 bases, and 12 bases separated the two germline ends. This CDR3 has 15 amino acids. Looking up the rest from reference TRBV7-9 and TRBJ1-3 gives the full variable domain: DTGVSQNPRHKITKRGQNVTFRCDPISEHNRLYWYRQTLGQGPEFLTYFQNEAQLEKSRLLSDRFSAERPKGSFSTLEIQRTEQGDSAMYLCASRADGSSGNTIYFGEGSWLTVV.

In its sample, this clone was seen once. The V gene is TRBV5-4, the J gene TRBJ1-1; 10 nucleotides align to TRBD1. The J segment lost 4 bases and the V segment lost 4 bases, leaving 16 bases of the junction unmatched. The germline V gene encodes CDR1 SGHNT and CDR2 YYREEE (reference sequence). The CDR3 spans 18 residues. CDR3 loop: CASSPTGQGTVRSTEAFF. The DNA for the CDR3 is TGTGCCAGCAGCCCGACGGGACAGGGGACGGTCAGGAGCACTGAAGCTTTCTTT.

The CDR3 loop is CASSLGGRNTGELFF. The CDR3 DNA reads TGTGCCAGCAGCTTGGGCGGGAGGAACACCGGGGAGCTGTTTTTT. The chain uses TRBV5-5 and TRBJ2-2; 7 bases map to TRBD2. With V trimmed by 0 bases and J by 1 base, 0 bases remained unmatched. Germline lookup yields CDR1 SGHKS and CDR2 YYEKEE (reference sequence). There are 15 residues in the CDR3.

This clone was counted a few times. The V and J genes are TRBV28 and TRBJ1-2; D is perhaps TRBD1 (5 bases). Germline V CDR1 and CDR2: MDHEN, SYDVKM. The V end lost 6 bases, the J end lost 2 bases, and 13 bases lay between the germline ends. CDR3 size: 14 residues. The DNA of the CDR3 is TGTGCCAGCAGCGGATCCAAGGGGAACTATGGCTACACCTTC. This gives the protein CASSGSKGNYGYTF.

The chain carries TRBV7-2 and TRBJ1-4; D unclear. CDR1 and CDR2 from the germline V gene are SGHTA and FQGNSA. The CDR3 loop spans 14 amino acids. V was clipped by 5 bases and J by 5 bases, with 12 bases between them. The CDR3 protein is CASSRTYHNEKLFF. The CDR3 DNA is TGTGCCAGCAGCCGGACTTATCACAATGAAAAACTGTTTTTT.

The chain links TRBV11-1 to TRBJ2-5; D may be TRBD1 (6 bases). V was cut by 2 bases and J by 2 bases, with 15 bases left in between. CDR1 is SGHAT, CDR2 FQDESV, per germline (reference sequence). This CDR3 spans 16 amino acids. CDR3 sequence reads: CASSLLQGLGQETQYF. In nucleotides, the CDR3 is TGTGCCAGCAGCTTACTACAGGGTTTGGGGCAAGAGACCCAGTACTTC.

This CDR3 reads CASSRTVGSNQPQHF. CDR3 DNA: TGTGCCAGCAGTCGAACGGTCGGTAGCAATCAGCCCCAGCATTTT. V gene TRBV6-5 combines with J gene TRBJ1-5; D gene uncertain. This CDR3 has 15 amino acids. CDR1 MNHEY and CDR2 SVGAGI come from the germline V gene. V was cut by 5 bases and J by 0 bases, with 11 bases left in between.

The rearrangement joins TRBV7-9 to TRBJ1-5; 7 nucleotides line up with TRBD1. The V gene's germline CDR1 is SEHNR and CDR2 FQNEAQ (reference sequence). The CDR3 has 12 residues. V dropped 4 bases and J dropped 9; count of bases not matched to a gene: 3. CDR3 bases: TGTGCCAGCAGCTCGACAGGGATGCCCCAGCATTTT. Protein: CASSSTGMPQHF.

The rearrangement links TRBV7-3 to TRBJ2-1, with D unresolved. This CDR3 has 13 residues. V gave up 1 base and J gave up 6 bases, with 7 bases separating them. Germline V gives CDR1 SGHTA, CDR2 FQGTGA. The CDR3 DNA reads TGTGCCAGCAGCTTAATGCGTACCAATGAGCAGTTCTTC. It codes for CASSLMRTNEQFF.

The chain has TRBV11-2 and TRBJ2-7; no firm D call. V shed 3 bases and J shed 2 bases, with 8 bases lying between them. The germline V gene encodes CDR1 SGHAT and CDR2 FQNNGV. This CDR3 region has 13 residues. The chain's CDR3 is CASSFVIAYEQYF. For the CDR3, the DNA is TGTGCCAGCAGCTTCGTAATAGCCTACGAGCAGTACTTC.

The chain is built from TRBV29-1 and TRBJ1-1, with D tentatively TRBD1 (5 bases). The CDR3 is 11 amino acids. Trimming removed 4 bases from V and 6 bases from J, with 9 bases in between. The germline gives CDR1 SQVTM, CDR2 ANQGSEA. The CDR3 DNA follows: TGCAGCGTTGGATGGGGGGCTGAAGCTTTCTTT. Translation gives CSVGWGAEAFF.

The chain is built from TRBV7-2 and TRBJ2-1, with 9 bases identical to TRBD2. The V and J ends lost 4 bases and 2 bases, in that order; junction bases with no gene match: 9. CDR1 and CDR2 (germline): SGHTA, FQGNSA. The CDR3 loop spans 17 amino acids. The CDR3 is CASSSPVGGGAYNEQFF. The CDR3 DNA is TGTGCCAGCAGCTCCCCCGTTGGCGGGGGGGCCTACAATGAGCAGTTCTTC.

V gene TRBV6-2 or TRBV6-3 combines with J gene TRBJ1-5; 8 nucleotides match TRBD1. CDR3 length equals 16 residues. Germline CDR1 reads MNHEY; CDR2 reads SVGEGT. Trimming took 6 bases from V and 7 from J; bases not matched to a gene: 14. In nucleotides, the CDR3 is TGTGCCAGCAGCCCTTCTTCAGGGGGCGGAGAGCAGCCCCAGCATTTT. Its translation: CASSPSSGGGEQPQHF.

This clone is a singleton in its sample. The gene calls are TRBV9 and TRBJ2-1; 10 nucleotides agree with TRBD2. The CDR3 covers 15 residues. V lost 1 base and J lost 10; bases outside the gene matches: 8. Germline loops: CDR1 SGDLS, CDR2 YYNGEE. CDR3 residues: CASSVQAGGPVEQFF. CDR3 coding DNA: TGTGCCAGCAGCGTACAAGCGGGAGGGCCGGTCGAGCAGTTCTTC. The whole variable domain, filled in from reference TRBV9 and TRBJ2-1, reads DSGVTQTPKHLITATGQRVTLRCSPRSGDLSVYWYQQSLDQGLQFLIQYYNGEERAKGNILERFSAQQFPDLHSELNLSSLELGDSALYFCASSVQAGGPVEQFFGPGTRLTVL.

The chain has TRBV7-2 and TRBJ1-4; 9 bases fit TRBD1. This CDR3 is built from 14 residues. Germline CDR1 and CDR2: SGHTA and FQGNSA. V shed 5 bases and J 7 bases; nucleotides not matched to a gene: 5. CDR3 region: CASSPGQGSEKLFF. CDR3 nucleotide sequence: TGTGCCAGCAGCCCGGGACAGGGCTCTGAAAAACTGTTTTTT.

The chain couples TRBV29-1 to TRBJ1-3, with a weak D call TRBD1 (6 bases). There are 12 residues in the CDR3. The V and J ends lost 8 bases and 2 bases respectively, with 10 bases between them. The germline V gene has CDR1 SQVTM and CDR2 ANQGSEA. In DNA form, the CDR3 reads TGCAGCTTCACAGGGACTGGAAACACCATATATTTT. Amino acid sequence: CSFTGTGNTIYF.

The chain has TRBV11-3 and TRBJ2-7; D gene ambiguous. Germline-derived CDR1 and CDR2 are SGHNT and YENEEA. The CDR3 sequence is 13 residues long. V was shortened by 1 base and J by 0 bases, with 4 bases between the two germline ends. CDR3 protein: CASSLGPSYEQYF. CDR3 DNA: TGTGCCAGCAGCTTAGGGCCCTCCTACGAGCAGTACTTC.

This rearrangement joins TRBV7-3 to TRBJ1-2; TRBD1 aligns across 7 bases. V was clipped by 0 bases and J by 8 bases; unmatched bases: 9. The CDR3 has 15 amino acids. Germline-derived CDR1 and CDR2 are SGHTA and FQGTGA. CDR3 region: CASSLTARGPEGYTF. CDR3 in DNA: TGTGCCAGCAGCTTAACCGCGAGGGGGCCGGAGGGCTACACCTTC. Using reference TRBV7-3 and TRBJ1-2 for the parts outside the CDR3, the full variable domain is GAGVSQTPSNKVTEKGKYVELRCDPISGHTALYWYRQSLGQGPEFLIYFQGTGAADDSGLPNDRFFAVRPEGSVSTLKIQRTERGDSAVYLCASSLTARGPEGYTFGSGTRLTVV.

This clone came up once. The CDR3 sequence: CASSGQSGLRNTIYF. For the CDR3, the DNA is TGTGCCAGCAGTGGACAGTCGGGACTGCGAAACACCATATATTTT. The chain couples TRBV2 to TRBJ1-3, with D tentatively TRBD1 (5 bases). Looked up from germline, CDR1 is SNHLY and CDR2 is FYNNEI. V lost 4 bases and J 5 bases, leaving 15 bases between the germline ends. The CDR3 has 15 amino acids.

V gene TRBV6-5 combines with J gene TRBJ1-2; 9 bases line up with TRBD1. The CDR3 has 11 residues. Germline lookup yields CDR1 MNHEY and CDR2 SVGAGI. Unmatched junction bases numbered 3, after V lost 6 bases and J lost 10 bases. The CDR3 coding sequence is TGTGCCAGCAGGGGACAGGGACCCTACACCTTC. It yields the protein CASRGQGPYTF.